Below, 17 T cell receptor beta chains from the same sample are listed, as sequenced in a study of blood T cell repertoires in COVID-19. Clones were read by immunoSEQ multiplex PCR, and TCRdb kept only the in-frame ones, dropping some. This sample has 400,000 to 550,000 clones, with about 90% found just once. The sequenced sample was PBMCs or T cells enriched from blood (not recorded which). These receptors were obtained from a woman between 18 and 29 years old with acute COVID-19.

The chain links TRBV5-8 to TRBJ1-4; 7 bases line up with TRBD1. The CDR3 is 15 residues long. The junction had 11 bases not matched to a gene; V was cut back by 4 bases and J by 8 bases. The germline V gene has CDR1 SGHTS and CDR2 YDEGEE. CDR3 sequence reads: CASSPTGVGEEKLFF. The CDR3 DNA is TGTGCCAGCAGCCCCACAGGGGTGGGAGAGGAAAAACTGTTTTTT.

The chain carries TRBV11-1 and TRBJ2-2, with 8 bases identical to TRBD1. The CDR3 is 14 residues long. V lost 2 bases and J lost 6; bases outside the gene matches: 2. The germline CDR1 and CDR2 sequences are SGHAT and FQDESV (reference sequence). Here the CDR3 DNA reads TGTGCCAGCAGCTTACAGGGGGCAGCCGGGGAGCTGTTTTTT. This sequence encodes CASSLQGAAGELFF.

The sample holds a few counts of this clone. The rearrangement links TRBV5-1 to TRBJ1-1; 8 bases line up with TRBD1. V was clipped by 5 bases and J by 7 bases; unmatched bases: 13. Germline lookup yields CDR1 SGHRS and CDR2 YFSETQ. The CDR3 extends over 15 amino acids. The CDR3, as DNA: TGCGCCAGCAGGACGATTCAGGGGGCGCATGGTGAAGCTTTCTTT. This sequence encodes CASRTIQGAHGEAFF.

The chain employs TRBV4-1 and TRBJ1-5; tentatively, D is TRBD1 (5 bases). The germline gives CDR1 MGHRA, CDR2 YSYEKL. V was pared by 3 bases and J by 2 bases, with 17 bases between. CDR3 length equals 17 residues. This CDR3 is CASSQGLVVGGNQPQHF. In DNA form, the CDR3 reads TGCGCCAGCAGCCAGGGGTTGGTTGTAGGGGGCAATCAGCCCCAGCATTTT.

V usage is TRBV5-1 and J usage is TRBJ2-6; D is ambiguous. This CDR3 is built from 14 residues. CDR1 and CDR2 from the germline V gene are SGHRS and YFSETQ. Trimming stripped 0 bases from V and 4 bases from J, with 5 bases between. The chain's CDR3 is CASSLGGGANVLTF. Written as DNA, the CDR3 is TGCGCCAGCAGCTTGGGTGGCGGGGCCAACGTCCTGACTTTC.

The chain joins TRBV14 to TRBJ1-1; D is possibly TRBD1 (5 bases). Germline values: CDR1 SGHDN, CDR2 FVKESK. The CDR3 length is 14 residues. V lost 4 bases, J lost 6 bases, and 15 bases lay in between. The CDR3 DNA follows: TGTGCCAGCAGCCGCGGGACCGCAGGATCTGAAGCTTTCTTT. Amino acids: CASSRGTAGSEAFF.

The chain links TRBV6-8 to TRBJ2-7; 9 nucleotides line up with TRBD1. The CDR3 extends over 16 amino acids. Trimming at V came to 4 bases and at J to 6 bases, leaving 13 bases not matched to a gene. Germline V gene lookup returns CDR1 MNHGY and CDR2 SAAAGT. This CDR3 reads CASSCHSGQGRCEQYF. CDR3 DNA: TGTGCCAGCAGTTGCCATTCGGGACAGGGCCGGTGCGAGCAGTACTTC.

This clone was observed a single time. CDR3 loop: CASSYTGSNEQFF. As DNA, the CDR3 is TGTGCCAGCAGTTACACAGGGTCCAATGAGCAGTTCTTC. The rearrangement joins TRBV6-2 or TRBV6-3 to TRBJ2-1; possible D gene TRBD1, 6 bases. Germline lookup yields CDR1 MNHEY and CDR2 SVGEGT. V lost 2 bases and J 6 bases, leaving 8 bases between the germline ends. The CDR3 totals 13 residues.

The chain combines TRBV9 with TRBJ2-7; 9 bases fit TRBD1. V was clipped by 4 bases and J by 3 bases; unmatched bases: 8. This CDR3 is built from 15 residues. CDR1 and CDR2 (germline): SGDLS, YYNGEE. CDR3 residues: CASSPSGTGLYEQYF. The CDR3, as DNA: TGTGCCAGCAGCCCCTCCGGGACAGGGCTCTACGAGCAGTACTTC.

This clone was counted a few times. For the CDR3, the DNA is TGCAGTGCTAGTTGGACTCACGAGCAGTTCTTC. Its protein product is CSASWTHEQFF. The chain uses TRBV20-1 and TRBJ2-1; TRBD2 might be the D (5 bases). The CDR3 has 11 residues. V was shortened by 3 bases and J by 10 bases, with 10 bases between the two germline ends. CDR1 is DFQATT, CDR2 SNEGSKA, per germline (reference sequence).

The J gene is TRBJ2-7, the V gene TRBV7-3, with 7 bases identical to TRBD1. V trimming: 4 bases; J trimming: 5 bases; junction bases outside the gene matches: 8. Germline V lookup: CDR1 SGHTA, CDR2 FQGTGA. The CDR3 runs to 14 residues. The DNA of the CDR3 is TGTGCCAGCAGCTCATACGACAGGGCTGACGAGCAGTACTTC. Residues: CASSSYDRADEQYF.

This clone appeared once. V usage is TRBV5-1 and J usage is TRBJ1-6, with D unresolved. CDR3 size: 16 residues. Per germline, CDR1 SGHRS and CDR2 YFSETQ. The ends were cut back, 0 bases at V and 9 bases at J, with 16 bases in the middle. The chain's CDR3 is CASSLAVGSNLSPLHF. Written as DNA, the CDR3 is TGCGCCAGCAGCTTGGCCGTCGGGAGTAACCTTTCACCCCTCCACTTT.

The CDR3 coding sequence is TGTGCCAGCACGACAGTTTCCTGGGAGACCCAGTACTTC. It translates to CASTTVSWETQYF. V gene TRBV6-5 combines with J gene TRBJ2-5; possible D gene TRBD1, 5 bases. V was clipped by 7 bases and J by 5 bases, with 14 bases between them. Germline V CDR1 and CDR2: MNHEY, SVGAGI. The CDR3 loop spans 13 amino acids.

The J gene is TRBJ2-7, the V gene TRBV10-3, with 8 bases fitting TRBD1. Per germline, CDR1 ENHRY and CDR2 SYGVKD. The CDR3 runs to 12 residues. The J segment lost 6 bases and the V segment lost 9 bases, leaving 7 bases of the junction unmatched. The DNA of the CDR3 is TGTGCCATACAGGGGGTACAGGTCGAGCAGTACTTC. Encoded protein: CAIQGVQVEQYF.

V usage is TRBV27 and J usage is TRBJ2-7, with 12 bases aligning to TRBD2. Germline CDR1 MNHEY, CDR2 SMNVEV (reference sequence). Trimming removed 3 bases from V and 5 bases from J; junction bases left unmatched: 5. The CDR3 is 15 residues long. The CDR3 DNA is TGTGCCAGCAGTTTCGGACTAGCGGGACTGGACGAGCAGTACTTC. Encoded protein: CASSFGLAGLDEQYF.

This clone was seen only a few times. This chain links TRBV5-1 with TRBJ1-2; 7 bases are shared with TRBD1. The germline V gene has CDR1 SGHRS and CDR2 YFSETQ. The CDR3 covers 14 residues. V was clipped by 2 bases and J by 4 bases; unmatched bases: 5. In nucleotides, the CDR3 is TGCGCCAGCAGCTTTGGACAGGCGTTCTATGGCTACACCTTC. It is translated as CASSFGQAFYGYTF. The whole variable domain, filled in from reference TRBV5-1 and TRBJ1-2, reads KAGVTQTPRYLIKTRGQQVTLSCSPISGHRSVSWYQQTPGQGLQFLFEYFSETQRNKGNFPGRFSGRQFSNSRSEMNVSTLELGDSALYLCASSFGQAFYGYTFGSGTRLTVV.

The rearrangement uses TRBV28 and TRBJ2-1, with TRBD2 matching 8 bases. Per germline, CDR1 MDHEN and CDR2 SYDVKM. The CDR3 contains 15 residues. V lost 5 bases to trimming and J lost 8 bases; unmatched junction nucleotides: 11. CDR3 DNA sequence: TGTGCCAGCAGTCTCCAAGGTCGGGAGGGCGATGAGCAGTTCTTC. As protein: CASSLQGREGDEQFF.